This paragraph reports one T cell receptor (beta chain). As to time point: pre-treatment baseline. No patient had earlier systemic cancer treatment, concurrent immunosuppressants, or another active cancer. Looked up from germline, CDR1 is SGDLS and CDR2 is YYNGEE. Trimming took off 0 bases at V and 4 bases at J, with 13 bases between the two ends. This CDR3 region has 15 residues. Assay used: immunoSEQ multiplex PCR; TCRdb lists only in-frame clones, some missing. The sample shows roughly 17,000 clones, approximately 80% of them seen only once. This specimen belongs to a study of blood T cell dynamics during melanoma immunotherapy. The wider study: First-line therapy was either pembrolizumab or nivolumab with ipilimumab for metastatic melanoma.

This receptor was identified in a human donor with melanoma. V usage is TRBV9 and J usage is TRBJ2-5; TRBD1 might be the D (5 bases). Source: blood, taken from a patient treated with checkpoint blockade. In nucleotides, the CDR3 is TGTGCCAGCAGCGTAGACGACAGATTTTTAGAGACCCAGTACTTC. It codes for CASSVDDRFLETQYF.